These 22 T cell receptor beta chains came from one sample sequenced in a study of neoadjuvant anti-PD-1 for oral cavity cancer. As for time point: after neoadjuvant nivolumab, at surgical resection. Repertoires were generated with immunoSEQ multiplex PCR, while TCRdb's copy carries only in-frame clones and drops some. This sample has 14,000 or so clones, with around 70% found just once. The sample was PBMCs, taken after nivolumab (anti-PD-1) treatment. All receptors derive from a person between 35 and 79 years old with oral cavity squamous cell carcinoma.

The CDR3 region is CAWSEGSSSLDTQYF. CDR3 nucleotide sequence: TGTGCCTGGAGTGAAGGTAGCTCAAGCCTAGATACGCAGTATTTT. This rearrangement joins TRBV30 to TRBJ2-3; D ambiguous. Germline V CDR1 and CDR2: GTSNPN, SVGIG (reference sequence). The CDR3 has 15 amino acids. Trimming pared 1 base from V and 5 bases from J, leaving 16 bases between.

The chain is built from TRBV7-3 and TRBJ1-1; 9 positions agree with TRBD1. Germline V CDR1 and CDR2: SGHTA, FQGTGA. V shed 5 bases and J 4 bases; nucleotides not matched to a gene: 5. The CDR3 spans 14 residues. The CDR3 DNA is TGTGCCAGCAGCACAACAGGGGGCGGCACTGAAGCTTTCTTT. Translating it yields CASSTTGGGTEAFF.

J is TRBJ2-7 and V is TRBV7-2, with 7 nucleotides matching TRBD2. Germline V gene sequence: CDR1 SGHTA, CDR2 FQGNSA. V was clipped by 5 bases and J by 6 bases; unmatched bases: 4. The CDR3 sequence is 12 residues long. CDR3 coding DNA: TGTGCCAGCAGCCGACTAGCTGGCGAGCAGTACTTC. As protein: CASSRLAGEQYF.

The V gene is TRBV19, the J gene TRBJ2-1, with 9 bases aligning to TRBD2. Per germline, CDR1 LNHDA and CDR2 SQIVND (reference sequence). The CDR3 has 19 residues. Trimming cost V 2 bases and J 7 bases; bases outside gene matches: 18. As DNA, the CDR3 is TGTGCCAGTAGTATACGTGGTAGCGGGAGAAGACAATCGCGTAATGAGCAGTTCTTC. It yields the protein CASSIRGSGRRQSRNEQFF.

The CDR3 loop is CASRPEGTGELFF. CDR3 bases: TGTGCCAGCAGACCGGAGGGCACCGGGGAGCTGTTTTTT. The V and J genes are TRBV9 and TRBJ2-2, with a weak D call TRBD2 (6 bases). V shed 5 bases and J shed 4 bases, with 9 bases lying between them. CDR1 SGDLS and CDR2 YYNGEE come from the germline V gene. This CDR3 has 13 amino acids.

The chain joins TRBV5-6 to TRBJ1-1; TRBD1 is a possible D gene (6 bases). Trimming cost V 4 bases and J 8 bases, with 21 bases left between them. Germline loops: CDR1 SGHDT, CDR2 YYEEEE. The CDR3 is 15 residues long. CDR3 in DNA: TGTGCCAGCAGCATTTACCGACAGGTAGGGGCGGAAGCTTTCTTT. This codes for CASSIYRQVGAEAFF.

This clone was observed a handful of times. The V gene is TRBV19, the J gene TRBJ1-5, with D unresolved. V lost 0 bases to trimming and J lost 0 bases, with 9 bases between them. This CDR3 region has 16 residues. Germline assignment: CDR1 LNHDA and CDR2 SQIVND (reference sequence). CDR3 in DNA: TGTGCCAGTAGTATAGATCTGGGATTTAGCAATCAGCCCCAGCATTTT. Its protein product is CASSIDLGFSNQPQHF.

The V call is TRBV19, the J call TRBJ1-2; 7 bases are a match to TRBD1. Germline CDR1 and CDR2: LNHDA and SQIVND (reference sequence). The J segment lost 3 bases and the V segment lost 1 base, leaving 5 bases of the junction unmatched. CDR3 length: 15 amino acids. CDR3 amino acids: CASSIVPGGDYGYTF. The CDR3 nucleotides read TGTGCCAGTAGTATAGTTCCAGGGGGGGACTATGGCTACACCTTC.

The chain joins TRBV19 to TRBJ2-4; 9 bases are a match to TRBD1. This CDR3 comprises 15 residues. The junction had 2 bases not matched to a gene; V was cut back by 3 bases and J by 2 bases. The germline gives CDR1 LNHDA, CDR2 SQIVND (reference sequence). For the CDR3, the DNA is TGTGCCAGTAGTATGACAGGGGGGACCAAAAACATTCAGTACTTC. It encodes CASSMTGGTKNIQYF.

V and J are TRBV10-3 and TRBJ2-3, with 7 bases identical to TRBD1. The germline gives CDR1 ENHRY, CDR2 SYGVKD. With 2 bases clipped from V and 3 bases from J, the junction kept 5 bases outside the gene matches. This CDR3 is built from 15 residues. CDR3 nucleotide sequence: TGTGCCATCAGTGAGGGACAGGTTTGGACAGATACGCAGTATTTT. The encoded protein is CAISEGQVWTDTQYF.

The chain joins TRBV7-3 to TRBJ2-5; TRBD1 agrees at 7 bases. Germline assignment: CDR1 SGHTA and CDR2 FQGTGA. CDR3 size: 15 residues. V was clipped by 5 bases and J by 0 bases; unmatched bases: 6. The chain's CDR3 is CASSVGGGNQETQYF. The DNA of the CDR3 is TGTGCCAGCAGCGTAGGGGGCGGAAACCAAGAGACCCAGTACTTC.

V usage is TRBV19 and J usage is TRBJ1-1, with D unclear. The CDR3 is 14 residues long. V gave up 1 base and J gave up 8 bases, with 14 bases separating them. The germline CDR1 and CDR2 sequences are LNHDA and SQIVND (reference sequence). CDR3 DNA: TGTGCCAGTAGTATAGCCGTCCGACGGACCGAAGCTTTCTTT. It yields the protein CASSIAVRRTEAFF. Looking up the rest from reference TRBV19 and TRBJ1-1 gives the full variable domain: DGGITQSPKYLFRKEGQNVTLSCEQNLNHDAMYWYRQDPGQGLRLIYYSQIVNDFQKGDIAEGYSVSREKKESFPLTVTSAQKNPTAFYLCASSIAVRRTEAFFGQGTRLTVV.

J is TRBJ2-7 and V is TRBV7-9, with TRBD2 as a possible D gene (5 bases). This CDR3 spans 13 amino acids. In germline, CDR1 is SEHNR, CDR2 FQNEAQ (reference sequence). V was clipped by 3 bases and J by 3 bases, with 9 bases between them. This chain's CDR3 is CASSLDGDYEQYF. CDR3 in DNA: TGTGCCAGCAGCTTGGACGGGGACTACGAGCAGTACTTC.

The chain's CDR3 is CASSSQAMNTEAFF. Written as DNA, the CDR3 is TGTGCCAGCAGCTCGCAGGCGATGAACACTGAAGCTTTCTTT. The chain combines TRBV7-2 with TRBJ1-1; D not resolved. This CDR3 comprises 14 residues. V was trimmed by 4 bases and J by 0 bases, leaving 9 bases between them. The germline gives CDR1 SGHTA, CDR2 FQGNSA.

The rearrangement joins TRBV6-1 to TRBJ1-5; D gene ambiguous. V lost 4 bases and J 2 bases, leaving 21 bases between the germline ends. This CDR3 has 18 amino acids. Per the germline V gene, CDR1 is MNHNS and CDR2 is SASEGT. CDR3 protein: CASSGPWVSPVGNQPQHF. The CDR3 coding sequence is TGTGCCAGCAGTGGACCATGGGTTTCCCCAGTCGGCAATCAGCCCCAGCATTTT.

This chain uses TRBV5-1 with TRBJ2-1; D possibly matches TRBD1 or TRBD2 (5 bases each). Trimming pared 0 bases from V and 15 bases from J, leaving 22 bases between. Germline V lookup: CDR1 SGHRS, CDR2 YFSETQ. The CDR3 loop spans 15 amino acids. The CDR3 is CASSLAGRIQRRPFF. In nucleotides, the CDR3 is TGCGCCAGCAGCTTGGCGGGACGTATTCAGCGGAGGCCGTTCTTC.

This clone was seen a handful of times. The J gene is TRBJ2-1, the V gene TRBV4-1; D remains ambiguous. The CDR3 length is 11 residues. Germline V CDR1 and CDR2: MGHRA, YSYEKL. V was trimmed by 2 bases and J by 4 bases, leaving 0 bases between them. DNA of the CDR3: TGCGCCAGCAGCCAATACAATGAGCAGTTCTTC. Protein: CASSQYNEQFF.

The CDR3 here is CASGEAPGETQYF. DNA for the CDR3: TGTGCCAGCGGGGAGGCCCCAGGAGAGACCCAGTACTTC. J is TRBJ2-5 and V is TRBV2; a weak D match, TRBD2 (6 bases). The germline V gene has CDR1 SNHLY and CDR2 FYNNEI. The V gene lost 8 bases and the J gene lost 4 bases, with 14 bases spanning the gap. The CDR3 is 13 residues long.

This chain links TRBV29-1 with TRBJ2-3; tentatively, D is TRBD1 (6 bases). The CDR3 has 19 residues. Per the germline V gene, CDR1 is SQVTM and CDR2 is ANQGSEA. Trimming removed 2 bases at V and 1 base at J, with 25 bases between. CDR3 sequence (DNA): TGCAGCGTTGAAAGTCTACGGATACTTCAGGGGCTAGGCACAGATACGCAGTATTTT. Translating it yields CSVESLRILQGLGTDTQYF.

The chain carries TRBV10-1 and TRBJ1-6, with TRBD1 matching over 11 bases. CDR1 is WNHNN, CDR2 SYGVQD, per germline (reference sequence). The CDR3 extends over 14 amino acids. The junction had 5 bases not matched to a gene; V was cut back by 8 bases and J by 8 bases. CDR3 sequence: CASSPGQGDSPLHF. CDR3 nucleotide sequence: TGCGCCAGCTCTCCGGGACAGGGGGATTCACCCCTCCACTTT.

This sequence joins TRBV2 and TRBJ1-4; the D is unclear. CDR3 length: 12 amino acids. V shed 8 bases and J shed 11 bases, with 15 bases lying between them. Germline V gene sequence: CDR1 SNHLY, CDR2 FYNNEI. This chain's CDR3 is CASRTVGPKLFF. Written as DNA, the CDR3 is TGTGCCAGCCGCACTGTGGGCCCGAAACTGTTTTTT.

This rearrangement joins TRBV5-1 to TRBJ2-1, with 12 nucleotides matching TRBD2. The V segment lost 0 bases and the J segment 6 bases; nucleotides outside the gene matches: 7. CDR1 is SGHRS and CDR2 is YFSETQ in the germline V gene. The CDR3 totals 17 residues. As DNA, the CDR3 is TGCGCCAGCAGCTTGGTTCTAGCGGGGGGGCGAGTCAATGAGCAGTTCTTC. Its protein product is CASSLVLAGGRVNEQFF.